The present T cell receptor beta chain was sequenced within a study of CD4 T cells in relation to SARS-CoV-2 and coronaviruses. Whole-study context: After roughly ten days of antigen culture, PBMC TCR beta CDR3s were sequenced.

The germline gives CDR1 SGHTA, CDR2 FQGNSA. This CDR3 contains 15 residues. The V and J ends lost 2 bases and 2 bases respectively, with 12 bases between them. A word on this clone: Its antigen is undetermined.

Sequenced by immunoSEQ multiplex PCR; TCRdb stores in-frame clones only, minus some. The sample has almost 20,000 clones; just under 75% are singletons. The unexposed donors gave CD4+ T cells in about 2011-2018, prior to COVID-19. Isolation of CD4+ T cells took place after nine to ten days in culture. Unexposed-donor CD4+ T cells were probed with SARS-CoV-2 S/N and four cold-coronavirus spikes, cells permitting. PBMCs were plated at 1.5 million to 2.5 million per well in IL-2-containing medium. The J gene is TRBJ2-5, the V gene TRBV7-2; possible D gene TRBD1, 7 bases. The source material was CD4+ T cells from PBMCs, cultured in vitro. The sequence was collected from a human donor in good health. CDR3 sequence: CASSLQGGSQETQYF. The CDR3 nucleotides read TGTGCCAGCAGCTTACAGGGGGGATCACAAGAGACCCAGTACTTC.